The sequence of this T cell receptor beta chain was determined in a study of sequential checkpoint blockade in melanoma. Background on the study: First-line arms were nivolumab then ipilimumab, or the reverse, randomized 1:1. Maintenance nivolumab came after either treatment sequence.

Documented treatment: randomized to nivolumab then ipilimumab (arm A) or the reverse (arm B). No patient had prior DNA-damaging chemotherapy. The V gene lost 0 bases and the J gene lost 5 bases, with 13 bases spanning the gap. This CDR3 is 16 amino acids long. The germline V gene has CDR1 LGHNA and CDR2 YSLEER. Sequencing used immunoSEQ multiplex PCR; TCRdb keeps in-frame clones, though not all of them. The table includes under 40,000 clones, 86% detected once. Sequences were derived from CD8+ T cells sorted from blood (inferred from file names), sampled from a patient given nivolumab and ipilimumab in sequence. This chain uses TRBV4-3 with TRBJ1-4; D not certain. This sequence was found in a human donor with melanoma. The CDR3 loop reads CASSQDREGLNEKLFF. The CDR3 DNA reads TGCGCCAGCAGCCAAGATCGGGAAGGGCTCAATGAAAAACTGTTTTTT.